The 24 T cell receptor beta chains below come from one sample, sequenced in a study of a mutant IDH1 vaccine in newly diagnosed glioma. Antigen specificity for these receptors is unknown. Time point: week 23, last vaccination. Vaccinated patients received 300 ug of mutant IDH1 20-mer peptide per dose, with topical imiquimod. Clones were read by immunoSEQ multiplex PCR, and TCRdb kept only the in-frame ones, dropping some. Here the sample spans around 78,000 clones, 75% to 85% being singletons. The sample in question was PBMCs, obtained from a glioma patient whose treatment included an IDH1 peptide vaccine. The source of these receptors is a man in his thirties or forties with glioma. Some clones in this sample may be carry-over from other donors' samples.

The genes are TRBV5-4 and TRBJ2-2; the D is unclear. This CDR3 has 14 amino acids. CDR1 is SGHNT, CDR2 YYREEE, per germline (reference sequence). The V and J ends lost 4 bases and 3 bases respectively, with 10 bases between them. CDR3 in amino acids: CASSEISYTGELFF. CDR3 coding DNA: TGTGCCAGCAGCGAGATCTCGTACACCGGGGAGCTGTTTTTT.

This chain links TRBV6-1 with TRBJ1-2; D remains ambiguous. The CDR3 extends over 16 amino acids. CDR1 and CDR2 (germline): MNHNS, SASEGT. Deletions cut 6 bases from V and 1 base from J, with 18 bases between. The CDR3 bases are TGTGCCAGCAGCGAACATGTTACGCCAAATAACTATGGCTACACCTTC. Amino acid sequence: CASSEHVTPNNYGYTF.

The chain uses TRBV14 and TRBJ2-3; no firm D call. Germline V gene data show CDR1 as SGHDN and CDR2 as FVKESK. This CDR3 spans 20 amino acids. V was pared by 6 bases and J by 1 base, with 29 bases between. CDR3 loop: CASRRCGRRRCRARTDTQYF. DNA for the CDR3: TGTGCCAGCAGGAGGTGTGGCCGCCGACGATGCCGGGCCCGCACAGATACGCAGTATTTT.

The chain joins TRBV30 to TRBJ2-3; D unresolved. The CDR3 spans 14 residues. Looked up from germline, CDR1 is GTSNPN and CDR2 is SVGIG (reference sequence). Trimming removed 2 bases from V and 2 bases from J, with 11 bases in between. The DNA of the CDR3 is TGTGCCTGGAGTACCACCCGACTCACAGATACGCAGTATTTT. Protein sequence: CAWSTTRLTDTQYF. The variable domain in full, with the rest retrieved from reference TRBV30 and TRBJ2-3, is SQTIHQWPATLVQPVGSPLSLECTVEGTSNPNLYWYRQAAGRGLQLLFYSVGIGQISSEVPQNLSASRPQDRQFILSSKKLLLSDSGFYLCAWSTTRLTDTQYFGPGTRLTVL.

The rearrangement uses TRBV15 and TRBJ1-1, with D unresolved. The CDR3 runs 17 residues. CDR1 is LNHNV and CDR2 is YYDKDF in the germline V gene (reference sequence). V lost 0 bases to trimming and J lost 2 bases, with 16 bases between them. The CDR3 reads CATSRDTRDTDNTEAFF. The CDR3 DNA reads TGTGCCACCAGCAGAGATACGAGAGACACCGATAACACTGAAGCTTTCTTT.

The genes are TRBV7-9 and TRBJ2-3; D perhaps matches TRBD1 (6 bases). V lost 4 bases and J 3 bases, leaving 23 bases between the germline ends. CDR1 is SEHNR, CDR2 FQNEAQ, per germline (reference sequence). The CDR3 consists of 18 residues. The DNA of the CDR3 is TGTGCCAGCAGCTCACCCCAGGGGCGTAAACCAGGGACAGATACGCAGTATTTT. It is translated as CASSSPQGRKPGTDTQYF.

The rearrangement joins TRBV5-4 to TRBJ1-6; no reliable D call. Per the germline V gene, CDR1 is SGHNT and CDR2 is YYREEE (reference sequence). CDR3 length: 14 amino acids. The V gene lost 0 bases and the J gene lost 9 bases, with 10 bases spanning the gap. The CDR3 is CASSLGGEGSPLHF. The DNA for the CDR3 is TGTGCCAGCAGCTTGGGCGGGGAGGGTTCACCCCTCCACTTT.

J is TRBJ2-3 and V is TRBV5-1, with D perhaps TRBD2 (7 bases). Germline loops: CDR1 SGHRS, CDR2 YFSETQ. The CDR3 covers 14 residues. V lost 7 bases and J 2 bases, leaving 14 bases between the germline ends. CDR3 in DNA: TGCGCCAGCCGGAGGGGGGGCCTCACAGATACGCAGTATTTT. This translates into CASRRGGLTDTQYF. The variable domain in full, completed from reference TRBV5-1 and TRBJ2-3, reads KAGVTQTPRYLIKTRGQQVTLSCSPISGHRSVSWYQQTPGQGLQFLFEYFSETQRNKGNFPGRFSGRQFSNSRSEMNVSTLELGDSALYLCASRRGGLTDTQYFGPGTRLTVL.

The chain joins TRBV9 to TRBJ2-1, with TRBD1 matching 12 bases. The CDR3 has 15 residues. Germline V gene lookup returns CDR1 SGDLS and CDR2 YYNGEE. V shed 3 bases and J 9 bases; nucleotides not matched to a gene: 7. CDR3 in amino acids: CASSGRDRGLGEQFF. CDR3 in DNA: TGTGCCAGCAGCGGACGGGACAGGGGGCTTGGTGAGCAGTTCTTC.

J is TRBJ2-3 and V is TRBV2; 7 bases fit TRBD1. Trimming at V came to 6 bases and at J to 3 bases, leaving 6 bases not matched to a gene. CDR1 SNHLY and CDR2 FYNNEI come from the germline V gene. CDR3 length: 14 residues. This CDR3 reads CASRRDRETDTQYF. DNA for the CDR3: TGTGCCAGCAGGAGAGACAGGGAAACAGATACGCAGTATTTT. The entire variable domain, with the rest obtained from reference TRBV2 and TRBJ2-3, is as follows: EPEVTQTPSHQVTQMGQEVILRCVPISNHLYFYWYRQILGQKVEFLVSFYNNEISEKSEIFDDQFSVERPDGSNFTLKIRSTKLEDSAMYFCASRRDRETDTQYFGPGTRLTVL.

The rearrangement joins TRBV29-1 to TRBJ2-5, with a possible D match to TRBD2 (6 bases). Deletions cut 4 bases from V and 5 bases from J, with 11 bases between. The germline CDR1 and CDR2 sequences are SQVTM and ANQGSEA. The CDR3 is made up of 12 amino acids. The DNA for the CDR3 is TGCAGCGTTGCGCGGGGATCCGAGACCCAGTACTTC. Protein: CSVARGSETQYF. The variable domain in full, with the rest retrieved from reference TRBV29-1 and TRBJ2-5, is SAVISQKPSRDICQRGTSLTIQCQVDSQVTMMFWYRQQPGQSLTLIATANQGSEATYESGFVIDKFPISRPNLTFSTLTVSNMSPEDSSIYLCSVARGSETQYFGPGTRLLVL.

The V gene is TRBV11-1, the J gene TRBJ2-1; 12 bases fit TRBD2. This CDR3 spans 15 amino acids. V shed 5 bases, J shed 10 bases, and the junction held 9 bases outside the gene matches. The germline V gene has CDR1 SGHAT and CDR2 FQDESV (reference sequence). CDR3 DNA sequence: TGTGCCAGCAGCCCCGGACTAGCGGGGAGCTCAGAGCAGTTCTTC. Translated: CASSPGLAGSSEQFF.

This sequence joins TRBV7-3 and TRBJ1-6; no clear D. With 1 base removed from V and 8 bases from J, the gap between germline ends came to 9 bases. This CDR3 contains 14 residues. Germline-derived CDR1 and CDR2 are SGHTA and FQGTGA. The CDR3 nucleotides are TGTGCCAGCAGCTTAAACCCCAGAGATTCACCCCTCCACTTT. This translates into CASSLNPRDSPLHF. Full variable domain (remainder filled in from reference TRBV7-3 and TRBJ1-6): GAGVSQTPSNKVTEKGKYVELRCDPISGHTALYWYRQSLGQGPEFLIYFQGTGAADDSGLPNDRFFAVRPEGSVSTLKIQRTERGDSAVYLCASSLNPRDSPLHFGNGTRLTVT.

V usage is TRBV10-2 and J usage is TRBJ1-1; no firm D call. The V and J ends lost 0 bases and 5 bases respectively, with 13 bases between them. The CDR3 sequence is 15 residues long. Germline V lookup: CDR1 WSHSY, CDR2 SAAADI. CDR3 in DNA: TGCGCCAGCAGTGAGTCTTGGGGATATGGGACTGAAGCTTTCTTT. It specifies CASSESWGYGTEAFF.

The chain is built from TRBV30 and TRBJ1-4, with 7 nucleotides matching TRBD1. The CDR3 loop spans 13 amino acids. J gave up 6 bases and V 3 bases, and 4 bases lay outside the gene matches. Germline V gene lookup returns CDR1 GTSNPN and CDR2 SVGIG (reference sequence). CDR3 in DNA: TGTGCCTGGAGGGACAGGAGAGATGAAAAACTGTTTTTT. This codes for CAWRDRRDEKLFF.

The DNA of the CDR3 is TGTGCCAGCAGCATAGGGACAGGGAACACTGAAGCTTTCTTT. Its translation is CASSIGTGNTEAFF. The rearrangement joins TRBV5-4 to TRBJ1-1; 8 bases are shared with TRBD1. The germline CDR1 and CDR2 sequences are SGHNT and YYREEE (reference sequence). Trimming at V came to 4 bases and at J to 1 base, leaving 3 bases not matched to a gene. This CDR3 is built from 14 residues. Variable domain in full (rest from reference TRBV5-4 and TRBJ1-1): ETGVTQSPTHLIKTRGQQVTLRCSSQSGHNTVSWYQQALGQGPQFIFQYYREEENGRGNFPPRFSGLQFPNYSSELNVNALELDDSALYLCASSIGTGNTEAFFGQGTRLTVV.

The V gene is TRBV4-1, the J gene TRBJ2-1; D not certain. The CDR3 consists of 16 residues. V lost 4 bases and J 5 bases, leaving 18 bases between the germline ends. In germline, CDR1 is MGHRA, CDR2 YSYEKL. The CDR3 DNA reads as TGCGCCAGCAGCCTAAGAGGTCCAGCGCTCGACAATGAGCAGTTCTTC. Its protein product is CASSLRGPALDNEQFF.

With regard to this clone: At one of its ends the junction is not consistent with the germline gene, which may arise from a read error. Distinct nucleotide sequences in the sample also encode this CDR3. The V call is TRBV2, the J call TRBJ2-3, with D possibly being TRBD1 or TRBD2 (5 bases each). CDR1 and CDR2 (germline): SNHLY, FYNNEI. The CDR3 has 14 residues. In DNA form, the CDR3 reads TGTGCCAGCTGTGAGGGGACCGGAGCAGATACGCAGTATTTT. Translation gives CASCEGTGADTQYF.

In DNA, the CDR3 is TGTGCCTGGAGCTTTGAGGGGAATTCACCCCTCCACTTT. This codes for CAWSFEGNSPLHF. The J gene is TRBJ1-6, the V gene TRBV30; maybe TRBD1 (5 bases). Deletions cut 3 bases from V and 7 bases from J, with 10 bases between. Germline values: CDR1 GTSNPN, CDR2 SVGIG (reference sequence). The CDR3 is made up of 13 amino acids.

The rearrangement joins TRBV6-1 to TRBJ2-1; D tentatively fits TRBD1 or TRBD2 (5 bases each). V lost 3 bases and J 6 bases, leaving 12 bases between the germline ends. Germline V CDR1 and CDR2: MNHNS, SASEGT. This CDR3 has 14 residues. CDR3 sequence (DNA): TGTGCCAGCAGTGACGGGACGGACCTCAATGAGCAGTTCTTC. Amino acid sequence: CASSDGTDLNEQFF.

The chain combines TRBV6-5 with TRBJ1-2; D is perhaps TRBD1 (6 bases). Trimming stripped 5 bases from V and 4 bases from J, with 11 bases between. CDR3 length: 13 residues. Germline V gene data show CDR1 as MNHEY and CDR2 as SVGAGI. CDR3 residues: CASSPGAVYGYTF. CDR3 in DNA: TGTGCCAGCAGTCCAGGGGCTGTCTATGGCTACACCTTC.

This clone was counted between two and nine times. V usage is TRBV5-4 and J usage is TRBJ1-1; no reliable D call. The germline gives CDR1 SGHNT, CDR2 YYREEE (reference sequence). The CDR3 is made up of 13 amino acids. With 0 bases removed from V and 7 bases from J, the gap between germline ends came to 10 bases. The CDR3 loop reads CASSLGGSGEAFF. CDR3 nucleotides: TGTGCCAGCAGCTTGGGAGGGTCGGGTGAAGCTTTCTTT.

The V gene is TRBV9, the J gene TRBJ2-7; D perhaps matches TRBD1 (6 bases). The CDR3 is 13 residues long. The V end was cut by 0 bases, the J end by 8 bases, with 12 bases between. CDR1 SGDLS and CDR2 YYNGEE come from the germline V gene. The DNA for the CDR3 is TGTGCCAGCAGCGTAGAACAGGGAAGTCAGCAGTACTTC. It yields the protein CASSVEQGSQQYF.

V is TRBV11-2 and J is TRBJ2-7, with TRBD1 matching 10 bases. Germline V gene lookup returns CDR1 SGHAT and CDR2 FQNNGV. The CDR3 totals 16 residues. V trimming: 5 bases; J trimming: 0 bases; junction bases outside the gene matches: 7. CDR3 sequence reads: CASSVDRDRGSYEQYF. In DNA, the CDR3 is TGTGCCAGCAGCGTTGACCGGGACAGGGGCTCCTACGAGCAGTACTTC.